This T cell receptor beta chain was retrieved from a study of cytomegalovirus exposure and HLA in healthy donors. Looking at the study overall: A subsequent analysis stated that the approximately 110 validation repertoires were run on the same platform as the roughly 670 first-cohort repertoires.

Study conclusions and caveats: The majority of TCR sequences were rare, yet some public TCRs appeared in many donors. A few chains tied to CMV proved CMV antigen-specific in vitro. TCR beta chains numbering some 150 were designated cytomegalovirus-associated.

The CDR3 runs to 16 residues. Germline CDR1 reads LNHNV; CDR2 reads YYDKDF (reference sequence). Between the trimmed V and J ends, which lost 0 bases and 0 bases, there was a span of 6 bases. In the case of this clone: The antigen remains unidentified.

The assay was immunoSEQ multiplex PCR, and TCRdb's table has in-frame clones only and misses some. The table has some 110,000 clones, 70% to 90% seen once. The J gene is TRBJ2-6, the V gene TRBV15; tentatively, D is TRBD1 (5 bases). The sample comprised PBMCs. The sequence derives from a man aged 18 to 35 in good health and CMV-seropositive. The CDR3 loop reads CATSRDQGSGANVLTF. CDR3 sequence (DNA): TGTGCCACCAGCAGAGACCAGGGCTCTGGGGCCAACGTCCTGACTTTC.